Shown below are 21 T cell receptor beta chains from a single sample sequenced in a study of blood T cell repertoires in COVID-19. Repertoires were generated with immunoSEQ multiplex PCR, while TCRdb's copy carries only in-frame clones and drops some. This sample carries about 59,000 clones, less than 75% of them seen once, and the ten largest clones take approximately 15%. Sequencing input: peripheral blood. The receptors come from a woman in her seventies with acute or convalescent COVID-19.

The rearrangement uses TRBV12-5 and TRBJ1-1; perhaps TRBD1 as D (6 bases). CDR3 length: 13 amino acids. Germline CDR1 LGHNT, CDR2 FRNRAP. V shed 2 bases and J shed 4 bases, with 8 bases lying between them. CDR3 DNA sequence: TGTGCTAGTGGTTTGACAGGGTTCACTGAAGCTTTCTTT. This translates into CASGLTGFTEAFF.

The chain joins TRBV5-1 to TRBJ1-1, with 8 bases matching TRBD1. Germline trimming cut 4 bases from V and 0 bases from J; bases unmatched to any gene: 14. The CDR3 loop spans 18 amino acids. Germline CDR1 SGHRS, CDR2 YFSETQ. CDR3 DNA sequence: TGCGCCAGCAGCCCAAAAGAGGACAGGGTCATCATGAACACTGAAGCTTTCTTT. This encodes CASSPKEDRVIMNTEAFF.

The V and J genes are TRBV10-1 and TRBJ1-4; D call uncertain. This CDR3 comprises 14 residues. V lost 2 bases and J lost 2, with 6 bases in between. Germline CDR1 WNHNN, CDR2 SYGVQD (reference sequence). DNA for the CDR3: TGCGCCAGCAGTGAGACCGGGACTAATGAAAAACTGTTTTTT. It specifies CASSETGTNEKLFF.

CDR3 loop: CSVENRDRGREKLFF. In DNA, the CDR3 is TGCAGCGTTGAGAACCGGGACAGGGGGCGTGAAAAACTGTTTTTT. This chain links TRBV29-1 with TRBJ1-4; 12 nucleotides line up with TRBD1. CDR3 size: 15 residues. The trim removed 3 bases at V and 7 bases at J, leaving 6 bases unmatched. From germline, CDR1 is SQVTM and CDR2 ANQGSEA. The full variable domain, in which reference TRBV29-1 and TRBJ1-4 provide the parts outside the CDR3, is SAVISQKPSRDICQRGTSLTIQCQVDSQVTMMFWYRQQPGQSLTLIATANQGSEATYESGFVIDKFPISRPNLTFSTLTVSNMSPEDSSIYLCSVENRDRGREKLFFGSGTQLSVL.

The chain has TRBV3-1 (or the pseudogene TRBV3-2) and TRBJ1-2, with 11 bases lining up with TRBD1. J was trimmed by 6 bases and V by 3 bases; bases with no gene match: 3. CDR1 and CDR2 from the germline V gene are LGHDT and YNNKEL (reference sequence). CDR3 length: 14 amino acids. CDR3 protein: CASSQDRGLNGYTF. The CDR3 nucleotides are TGTGCCAGCAGCCAGGACAGGGGGCTAAATGGCTACACCTTC.

The chain recombines TRBV7-9 with TRBJ2-1; D is possibly TRBD1 (6 bases). V lost 6 bases and J 6 bases, leaving 15 bases between the germline ends. CDR1 and CDR2 (germline): SEHNR, FQNEAQ (reference sequence). The CDR3 runs 14 residues. This CDR3 reads CASSLTGLGNEQFF. CDR3 bases: TGTGCCAGCAGTTTGACAGGTTTGGGCAATGAGCAGTTCTTC.

The J gene is TRBJ1-6, the V gene TRBV2; TRBD1 matches 9 bases. This CDR3 has 15 amino acids. CDR1 SNHLY and CDR2 FYNNEI come from the germline V gene. J gave up 9 bases and V 6 bases, and 9 bases lay outside the gene matches. CDR3 amino acids: CASSATGGSTSPLHF. In DNA, the CDR3 is TGTGCCAGCAGCGCCACAGGGGGCTCAACTTCACCCCTCCACTTT.

This sequence joins TRBV7-9 and TRBJ2-2, with D uncertain. Germline CDR1 reads SEHNR; CDR2 reads FQNEAQ (reference sequence). The CDR3 consists of 14 residues. The V and J ends lost 5 bases and 7 bases respectively, with 14 bases between them. CDR3 DNA sequence: TGTGCCAGCAGCCCTAGAATTCCGGTCGGGGAGCTGTTTTTT. Protein sequence: CASSPRIPVGELFF.

This clone has only a few counts. The gene calls are TRBV7-9 and TRBJ1-1; 7 bases line up with TRBD1. The CDR3 contains 17 residues. CDR1 SEHNR and CDR2 FQNEAQ come from the germline V gene (reference sequence). Trimming removed 7 bases from V and 5 bases from J; junction bases left unmatched: 19. CDR3 loop: CASISRDSALLGTEAFF. CDR3 nucleotides: TGTGCCAGCATTAGCCGGGACAGTGCCCTGTTGGGAACTGAAGCTTTCTTT.

This clone occurred once. CDR3 nucleotides: TGTGCCAGCAGCTTTGCCCCGAAACCTAATCATGCACCTCGGGACACTGAAGCTTTCTTT. This encodes CASSFAPKPNHAPRDTEAFF. The V gene is TRBV12-1, the J gene TRBJ1-1. TRBV12-1 is described as a pseudogene. This CDR3 spans 20 amino acids.

V is TRBV7-6 and J is TRBJ1-5; the match to TRBD1 covers 8 bases. Germline V lookup: CDR1 SGHVS, CDR2 FNYEAQ. The CDR3 has 15 residues. Trimming took 4 bases from V and 5 from J; bases not matched to a gene: 7. The CDR3: CASSSRQGRDQPQHF. As DNA, the CDR3 is TGTGCCAGCAGCTCCCGACAGGGGCGGGATCAGCCCCAGCATTTT.

This clone was counted only a few times. The J gene is TRBJ2-7, the V gene TRBV2; D may be TRBD2 (6 bases). The CDR3 is made up of 18 amino acids. V was cut by 1 base and J by 4 bases, with 23 bases left in between. Germline V gene lookup returns CDR1 SNHLY and CDR2 FYNNEI. The DNA of the CDR3 is TGTGCCAGCAGTGAAGGGGGCGGGGTATGGGGCGTCTATTACGAGCAGTACGTC. Protein product: CASSEGGGVWGVYYEQYV.

The rearrangement uses TRBV30 and TRBJ1-6; D remains unclear. The V end was cut by 0 bases, the J end by 7 bases, with 10 bases between. Germline loops: CDR1 GTSNPN, CDR2 SVGIG (reference sequence). The CDR3 totals 14 residues. The CDR3 sequence: CAWSVQRRNSPLHF. CDR3 nucleotides: TGTGCCTGGAGTGTACAAAGGAGAAATTCACCCCTCCACTTT.

This clone was seen a few times. This chain joins TRBV6-5 and TRBJ1-2, with 7 bases that match TRBD1. The CDR3 covers 13 residues. Germline V gene sequence: CDR1 MNHEY, CDR2 SVGAGI. V trimming: 8 bases; J trimming: 4 bases; junction bases outside the gene matches: 7. DNA of the CDR3: TGTGCCAGCGGCAACAGGGGTGCCTATGGCTACACCTTC. This translates into CASGNRGAYGYTF.

This clone came up a few times. V is TRBV12-3 or TRBV12-4 and J is TRBJ1-5; no firm D call. The CDR3 covers 13 residues. V was clipped by 3 bases and J by 9 bases, with 12 bases between them. This CDR3 reads CASSFGLHGPQHF. Written as DNA, the CDR3 is TGTGCCAGCAGTTTTGGACTCCATGGGCCCCAGCATTTT.

The J gene is TRBJ1-5, the V gene TRBV19, with TRBD1 as a possible D gene (6 bases). Germline V gives CDR1 LNHDA, CDR2 SQIVND (reference sequence). The CDR3 contains 14 residues. V was cut by 4 bases and J by 3 bases, with 10 bases left in between. CDR3 nucleotides: TGTGCCAGTAGTAAAACAGGGCCCAATCAGCCCCAGCATTTT. Translated: CASSKTGPNQPQHF. Looking up the rest from reference TRBV19 and TRBJ1-5 gives the full variable domain: DGGITQSPKYLFRKEGQNVTLSCEQNLNHDAMYWYRQDPGQGLRLIYYSQIVNDFQKGDIAEGYSVSREKKESFPLTVTSAQKNPTAFYLCASSKTGPNQPQHFGDGTRLSIL.

The chain has TRBV6-6 and TRBJ2-3; TRBD1 matches 7 bases. This CDR3 is 14 amino acids long. Germline values: CDR1 MNHNY, CDR2 SVGAGI (reference sequence). The ends lost 8 bases at V and 2 bases at J; junction bases unmatched: 7. The CDR3 reads CASLRDSLTDTQYF. As DNA, the CDR3 is TGTGCCAGCCTCCGGGACAGCCTCACAGATACGCAGTATTTT.

The chain carries TRBV6-2 or TRBV6-3 and TRBJ1-5; 12 bases align to TRBD1. V lost 4 bases and J lost 7; bases outside the gene matches: 11. Germline CDR1 is MNHEY and CDR2 is SVGEGT. CDR3 length equals 17 residues. CDR3 sequence: CASSSRDRGLGRQPQHF. CDR3 DNA sequence: TGTGCCAGCAGTTCCCGGGACAGGGGGCTAGGAAGACAGCCCCAGCATTTT.

This chain connects TRBV18 to TRBJ1-4; possible D gene TRBD1, 5 bases. The CDR3 has 15 residues. The germline CDR1 and CDR2 sequences are KGHSH and LQKENI. V shed 1 base and J shed 7 bases, with 13 bases lying between them. CDR3 nucleotides: TGTGCCAGCTCACCACATCAGGGATTGGCTGAAAAACTGTTTTTT. This codes for CASSPHQGLAEKLFF. Looking up the rest from reference TRBV18 and TRBJ1-4 gives the full variable domain: NAGVMQNPRHLVRRRGQEARLRCSPMKGHSHVYWYRQLPEEGLKFMVYLQKENIIDESGMPKERFSAEFPKEGPSILRIQQVVRGDSAAYFCASSPHQGLAEKLFFGSGTQLSVL.

This chain connects TRBV13 to TRBJ2-3; no reliable D call. The germline gives CDR1 PRHDT, CDR2 FYEKMQ (reference sequence). V was shortened by 7 bases and J by 4 bases, with 15 bases between the two germline ends. CDR3 length: 14 residues. Here the CDR3 reads CASTTVRSPDTQYF. CDR3 DNA sequence: TGTGCCAGCACCACGGTCCGAAGCCCAGATACGCAGTATTTT.

The chain combines TRBV5-8 with TRBJ1-2, with a tentative D call TRBD1 (5 bases). Trimming removed 2 bases from V and 4 bases from J, with 12 bases in between. CDR1 is SGHTS and CDR2 is YDEGEE in the germline V gene. This CDR3 is built from 14 residues. The CDR3 bases are TGTGCCAGCAGCTTAAAGGGGCCCGGCTATGGCTACACCTTC. Translating it yields CASSLKGPGYGYTF.